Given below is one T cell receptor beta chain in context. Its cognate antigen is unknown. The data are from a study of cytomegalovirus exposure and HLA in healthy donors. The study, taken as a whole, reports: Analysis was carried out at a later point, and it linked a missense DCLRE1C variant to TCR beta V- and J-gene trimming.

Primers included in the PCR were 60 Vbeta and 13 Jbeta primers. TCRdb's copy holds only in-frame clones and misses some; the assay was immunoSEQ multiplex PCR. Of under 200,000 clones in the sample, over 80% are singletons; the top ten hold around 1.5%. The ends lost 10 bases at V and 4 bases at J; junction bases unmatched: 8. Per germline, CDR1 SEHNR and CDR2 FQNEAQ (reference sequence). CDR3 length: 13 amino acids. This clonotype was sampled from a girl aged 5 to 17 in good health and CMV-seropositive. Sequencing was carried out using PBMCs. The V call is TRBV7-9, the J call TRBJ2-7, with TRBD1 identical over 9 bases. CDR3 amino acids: CATRDRVEYEQYF. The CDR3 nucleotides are TGTGCCACCCGGGACAGGGTCGAATACGAGCAGTACTTC. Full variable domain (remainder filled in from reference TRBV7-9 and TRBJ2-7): DTGVSQNPRHKITKRGQNVTFRCDPISEHNRLYWYRQTLGQGPEFLTYFQNEAQLEKSRLLSDRFSAERPKGSFSTLEIQRTEQGDSAMYLCATRDRVEYEQYFGPGTRLTVT.